This T cell receptor (beta chain) was captured by sequencing in a study of cytomegalovirus exposure and HLA in healthy donors. Findings and caveats of the study: Confirmation was obtained in vitro that a few CMV-associated chains are specific for CMV antigens. It was reported that TCR beta sequences correctly inferred the HLA-A and HLA-B alleles for most subjects.

Comments on this clone: Its antigen is as yet unknown.

Although they were nominally healthy when sampled, donors likely had unrecorded immune exposures. PCR employed 60 Vbeta and 13 Jbeta primers. Some clones are missing from TCRdb's copy, which holds only in-frame ones; the method was immunoSEQ multiplex PCR. The data contain 65,000 to 95,000 clones, roughly 71% of them singletons. Germline V gene lookup returns CDR1 SGHTA and CDR2 FQGNSA. The CDR3 sequence is 16 residues long. The J segment lost 0 bases and the V segment lost 4 bases, leaving 5 bases of the junction unmatched. The clonotype originates from a man between 65 and 79 years old in good health and CMV-seronegative. The sequencing input was PBMCs. The V and J genes are TRBV7-2 and TRBJ2-7; TRBD2 aligns across 11 bases. CDR3 nucleotides: TGTGCCAGCAGCTCCGGCCTAGCGGGGGGCTCCTACGAGCAGTACTTC. Translated: CASSSGLAGGSYEQYF.